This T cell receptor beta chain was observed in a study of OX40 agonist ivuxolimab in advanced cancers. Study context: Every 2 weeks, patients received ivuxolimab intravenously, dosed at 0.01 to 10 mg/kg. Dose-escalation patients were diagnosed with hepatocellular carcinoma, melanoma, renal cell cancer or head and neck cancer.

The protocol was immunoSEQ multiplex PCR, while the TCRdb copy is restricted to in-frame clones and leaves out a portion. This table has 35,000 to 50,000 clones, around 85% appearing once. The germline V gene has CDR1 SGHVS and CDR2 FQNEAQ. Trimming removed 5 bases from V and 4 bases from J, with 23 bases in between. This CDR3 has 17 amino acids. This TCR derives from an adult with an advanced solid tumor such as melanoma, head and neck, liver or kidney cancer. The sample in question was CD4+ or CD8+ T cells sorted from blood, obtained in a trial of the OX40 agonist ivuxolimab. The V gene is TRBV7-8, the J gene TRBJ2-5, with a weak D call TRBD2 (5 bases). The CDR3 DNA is TGTGCCAGCAGCCCCACGGGATTGGGCCAGGTCGGAGAGACCCAGTACTTC. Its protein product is CASSPTGLGQVGETQYF.